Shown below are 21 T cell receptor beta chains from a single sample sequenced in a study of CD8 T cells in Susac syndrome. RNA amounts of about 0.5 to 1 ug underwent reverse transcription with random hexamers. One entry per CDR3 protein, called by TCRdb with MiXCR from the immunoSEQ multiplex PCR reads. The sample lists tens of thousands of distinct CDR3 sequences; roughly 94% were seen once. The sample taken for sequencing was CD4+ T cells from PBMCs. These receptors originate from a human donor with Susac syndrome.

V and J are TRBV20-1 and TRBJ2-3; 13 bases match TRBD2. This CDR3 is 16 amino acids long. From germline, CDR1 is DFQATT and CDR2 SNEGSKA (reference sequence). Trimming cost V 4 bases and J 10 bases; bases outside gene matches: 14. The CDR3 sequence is CSANSGTSGVQEAQYF. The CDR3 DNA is TGCAGTGCTAACTCCGGGACTAGCGGGGTTCAGGAAGCGCAGTATTTT.

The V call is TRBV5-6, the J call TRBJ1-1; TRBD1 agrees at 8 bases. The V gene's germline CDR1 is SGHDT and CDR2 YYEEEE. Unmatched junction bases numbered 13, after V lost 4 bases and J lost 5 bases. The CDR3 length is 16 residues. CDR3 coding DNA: TGTGCCAGCAGCCCAGACAGGGGCCTGGTCCGGACTGAAGCTTTCTTT. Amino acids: CASSPDRGLVRTEAFF.

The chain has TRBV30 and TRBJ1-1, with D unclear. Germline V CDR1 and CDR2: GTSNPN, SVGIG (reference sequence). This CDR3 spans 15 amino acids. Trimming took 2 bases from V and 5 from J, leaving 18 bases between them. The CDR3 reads CAWSLPPRVNTEAFF. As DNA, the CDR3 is TGTGCCTGGAGTCTCCCCCCGAGGGTTAATACTGAAGCTTTCTTT.

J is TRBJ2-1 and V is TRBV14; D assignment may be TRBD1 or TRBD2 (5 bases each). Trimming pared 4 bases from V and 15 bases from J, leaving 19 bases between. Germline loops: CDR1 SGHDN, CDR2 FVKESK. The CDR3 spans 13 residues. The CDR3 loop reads CASSRSPRDEGFF. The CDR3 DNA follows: TGTGCCAGCAGCCGCTCCCCAAGGGACGAGGGGTTCTTC.

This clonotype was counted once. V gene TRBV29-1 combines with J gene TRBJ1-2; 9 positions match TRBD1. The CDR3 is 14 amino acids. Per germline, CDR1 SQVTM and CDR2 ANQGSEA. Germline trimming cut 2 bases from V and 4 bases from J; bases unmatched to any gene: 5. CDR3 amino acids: CSVEPTGGSYGYTF. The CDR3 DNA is TGCAGCGTTGAACCGACAGGGGGGAGCTATGGCTACACCTTC.

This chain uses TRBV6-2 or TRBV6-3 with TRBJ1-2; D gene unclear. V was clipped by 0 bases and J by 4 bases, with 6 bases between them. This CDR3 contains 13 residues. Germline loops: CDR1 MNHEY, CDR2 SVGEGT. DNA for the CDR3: TGTGCCAGCAGTTACTCGACACTCTATGGCTACACCTTC. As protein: CASSYSTLYGYTF.

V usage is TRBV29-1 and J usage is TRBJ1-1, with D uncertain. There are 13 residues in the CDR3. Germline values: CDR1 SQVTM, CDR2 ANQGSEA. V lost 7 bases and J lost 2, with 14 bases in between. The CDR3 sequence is CSATNSFNTEAFF. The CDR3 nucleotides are TGCAGCGCGACCAATTCTTTTAACACTGAAGCTTTCTTT.

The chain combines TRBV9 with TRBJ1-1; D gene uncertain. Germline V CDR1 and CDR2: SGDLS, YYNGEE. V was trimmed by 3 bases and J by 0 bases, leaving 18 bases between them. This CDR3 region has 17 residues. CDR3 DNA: TGTGCCAGCAGCGCTCTGGGAGGAACGGGGATGAACACTGAAGCTTTCTTT. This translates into CASSALGGTGMNTEAFF.

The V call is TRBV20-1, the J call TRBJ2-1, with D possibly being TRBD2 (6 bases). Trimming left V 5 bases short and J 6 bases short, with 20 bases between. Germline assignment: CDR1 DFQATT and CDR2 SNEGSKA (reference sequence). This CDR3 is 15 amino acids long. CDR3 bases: TGCAGTGCTCCTACCGACGGGACTCTTGGCAATGAGCAGTTCTTC. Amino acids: CSAPTDGTLGNEQFF.

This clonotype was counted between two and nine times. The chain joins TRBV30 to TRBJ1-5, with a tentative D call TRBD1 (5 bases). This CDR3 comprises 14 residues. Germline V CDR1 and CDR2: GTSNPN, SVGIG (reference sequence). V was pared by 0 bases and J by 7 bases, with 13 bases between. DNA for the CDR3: TGTGCCTGGAGTGTTTCGGGACCTGGACAGCCCCAGCATTTT. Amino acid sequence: CAWSVSGPGQPQHF.

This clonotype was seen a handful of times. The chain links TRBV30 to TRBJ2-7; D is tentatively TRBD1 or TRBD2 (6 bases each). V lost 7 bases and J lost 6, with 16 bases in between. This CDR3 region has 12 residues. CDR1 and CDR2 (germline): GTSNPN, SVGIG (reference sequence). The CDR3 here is CASSPGGGEQYF. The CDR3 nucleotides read TGTGCCTCCTCCCCTGGAGGGGGCGAGCAGTACTTC. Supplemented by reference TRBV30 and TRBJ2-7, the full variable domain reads SQTIHQWPATLVQPVGSPLSLECTVEGTSNPNLYWYRQAAGRGLQLLFYSVGIGQISSEVPQNLSASRPQDRQFILSSKKLLLSDSGFYLCASSPGGGEQYFGPGTRLTVT.

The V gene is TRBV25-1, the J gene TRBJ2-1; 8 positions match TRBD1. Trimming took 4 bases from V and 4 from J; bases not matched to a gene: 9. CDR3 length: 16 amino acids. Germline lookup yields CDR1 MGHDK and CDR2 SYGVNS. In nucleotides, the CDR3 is TGTGCCAGCAGTGTAACAGGGGGTACCGTTTACAATGAGCAGTTCTTC. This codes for CASSVTGGTVYNEQFF.

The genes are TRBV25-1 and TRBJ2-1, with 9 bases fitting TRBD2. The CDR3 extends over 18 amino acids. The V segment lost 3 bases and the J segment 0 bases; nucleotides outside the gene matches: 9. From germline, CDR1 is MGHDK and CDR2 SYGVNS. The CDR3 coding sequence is TGTGCCAGCAGTGACTCTAGCGGGGACCTGAGCTCCTACAATGAGCAGTTCTTC. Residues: CASSDSSGDLSSYNEQFF.

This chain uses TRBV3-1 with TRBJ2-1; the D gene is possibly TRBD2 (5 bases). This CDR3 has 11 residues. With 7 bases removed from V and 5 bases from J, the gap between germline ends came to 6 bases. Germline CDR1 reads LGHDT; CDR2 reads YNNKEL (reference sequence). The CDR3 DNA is TGTGCCAGCAAGGAGGACAATGAGCAGTTCTTC. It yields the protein CASKEDNEQFF.

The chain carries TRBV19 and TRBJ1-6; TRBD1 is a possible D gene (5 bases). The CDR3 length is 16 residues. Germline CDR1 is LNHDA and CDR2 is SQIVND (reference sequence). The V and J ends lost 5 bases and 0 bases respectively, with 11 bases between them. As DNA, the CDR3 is TGTGCCAGTAGTCAAGACAGAACCTCCTATAATTCACCCCTCCACTTT. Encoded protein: CASSQDRTSYNSPLHF.

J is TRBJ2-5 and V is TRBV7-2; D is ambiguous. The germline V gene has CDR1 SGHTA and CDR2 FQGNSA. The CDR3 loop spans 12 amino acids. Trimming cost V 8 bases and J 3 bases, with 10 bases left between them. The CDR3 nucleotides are TGTGCCAGCGGAACGGCAGAAGAGACCCAGTACTTC. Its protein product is CASGTAEETQYF. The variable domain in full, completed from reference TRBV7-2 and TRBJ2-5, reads GAGVSQSPSNKVTEKGKDVELRCDPISGHTALYWYRQSLGQGLEFLIYFQGNSAPDKSGLPSDRFSAERTGGSVSTLTIQRTQQEDSAVYLCASGTAEETQYFGPGTRLLVL.

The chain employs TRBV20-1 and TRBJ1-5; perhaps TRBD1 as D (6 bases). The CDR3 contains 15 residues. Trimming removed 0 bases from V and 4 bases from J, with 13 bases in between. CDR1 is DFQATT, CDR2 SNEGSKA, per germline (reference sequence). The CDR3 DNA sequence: TGCAGTGCTAGAGATTCCTCAACAGGGAATCAGCCCCAGCATTTT. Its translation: CSARDSSTGNQPQHF.

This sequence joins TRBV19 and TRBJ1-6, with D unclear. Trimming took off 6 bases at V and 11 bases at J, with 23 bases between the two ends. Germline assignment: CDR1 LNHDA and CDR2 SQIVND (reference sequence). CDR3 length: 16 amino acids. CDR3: CASSHGDNPLRPPLHF. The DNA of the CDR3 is TGTGCCAGTAGCCACGGGGATAATCCCCTTCGTCCACCCCTCCACTTT.

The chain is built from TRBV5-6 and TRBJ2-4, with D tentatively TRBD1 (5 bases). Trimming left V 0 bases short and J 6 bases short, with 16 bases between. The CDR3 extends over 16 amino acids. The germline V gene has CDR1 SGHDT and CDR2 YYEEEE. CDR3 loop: CASSLGVRADSNIQYF. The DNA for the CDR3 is TGTGCCAGCAGCTTGGGTGTCAGGGCCGACTCAAACATTCAGTACTTC.

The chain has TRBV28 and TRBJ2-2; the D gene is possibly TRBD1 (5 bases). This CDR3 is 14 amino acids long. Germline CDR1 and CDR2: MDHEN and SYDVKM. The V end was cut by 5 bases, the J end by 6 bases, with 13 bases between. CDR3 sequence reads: CASSRQGRAGELFF. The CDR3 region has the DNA TGTGCCAGCAGTCGCCAGGGCAGAGCCGGGGAGCTGTTTTTT. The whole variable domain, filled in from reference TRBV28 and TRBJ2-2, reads DVKVTQSSRYLVKRTGEKVFLECVQDMDHENMFWYRQDPGLGLRLIYFSYDVKMKEKGDIPEGYSVSREKKERFSLILESASTNQTSMYLCASSRQGRAGELFFGEGSRLTVL.

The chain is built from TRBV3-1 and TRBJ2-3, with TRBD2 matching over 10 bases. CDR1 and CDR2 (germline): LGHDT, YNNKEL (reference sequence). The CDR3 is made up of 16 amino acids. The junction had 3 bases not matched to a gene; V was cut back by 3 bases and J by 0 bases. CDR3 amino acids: CASSHASGGSTDTQYF. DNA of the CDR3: TGTGCCAGCAGCCACGCTAGCGGGGGAAGCACAGATACGCAGTATTTT.